This is a list of T cell receptor beta chains from one sample in a study of cytomegalovirus exposure and HLA in healthy donors. Generated by immunoSEQ multiplex PCR, the TCRdb table keeps only in-frame clones and is missing some. The sample carries 95,000 to 150,000 clones, over 65% recorded once. Sequencing used PBMCs. The receptors were gathered from a man aged 25 to 40 in good health and CMV-seronegative. Both conserved end residues are part of each CDR3. D genes are given only for firm matches. Clone size appears in some rows only: once, few, many, or a class for an expanded clone.

v_gene	d_gene	j_gene	abundance	CDR3aa	CDR3nt
TRBV6-5	TRBD2	TRBJ2-5	few	CASTRKVAGEGTQYF	TGTGCCAGCACTAGGAAGGTAGCGGGAGAAGGAACCCAGTACTTC
TRBV11-2	TRBD1	TRBJ2-5	NA	CASSLRGDRVETQYF	TGTGCCAGCAGCCTAAGGGGGGACAGGGTGGAGACCCAGTACTTC
TRBV25-1	NA	TRBJ1-3	few	CASSDNRYSGNTIYF	TGTGCCAGCAGTGATAACAGGTACTCTGGAAACACCATATATTTT
TRBV5-1	TRBD1	TRBJ2-1	NA	CASSLGRDRPYNEQFF	TGCGCCAGCAGCTTGGGTCGGGACAGACCCTACAATGAGCAGTTCTTC
TRBV2	NA	TRBJ1-4	NA	CASRREEVNEKLFF	TGTGCCAGCAGGCGGGAGGAGGTAAATGAAAAACTGTTTTTT
TRBV6-5	NA	TRBJ2-3	few	CASSSGITSDTQYF	TGTGCCAGCAGTTCCGGGATCACGTCAGATACGCAGTATTTT
TRBV7-8	NA	TRBJ2-1	NA	CASSLRSSYNEQFF	TGTGCCAGCAGCTTAAGGAGCTCCTACAATGAGCAGTTCTTC
TRBV28	TRBD1	TRBJ2-5	NA	CASSPNARGLGETQYF	TGTGCCAGCAGTCCTAACGCCAGGGGGCTGGGGGAGACCCAGTACTTC
TRBV9	TRBD1	TRBJ2-1	NA	CASSVDTGAYNEQFF	TGTGCCAGCAGCGTAGACACAGGGGCCTACAATGAGCAGTTCTTC
TRBV20-1	NA	TRBJ2-3	NA	CSARQGDTQYF	TGCAGTGCTAGACAGGGAGATACGCAGTATTTT
TRBV21-1	NA	TRBJ1-6	NA	CASSKAKATGSSPLHF	TGTGCCAGCAGCAAAGCGAAGGCAACGGGGAGCTCACCCCTCCACTTT
TRBV27	NA	TRBJ1-5	NA	CASSQRQGNQPQHF	TGTGCCAGCAGCCAAAGACAGGGCAATCAGCCCCAGCATTTT
TRBV18	TRBD2	TRBJ2-1	NA	CASTGASGIAHSYNEQFF	TGTGCCAGCACCGGGGCTAGCGGGATAGCCCACTCCTACAATGAGCAGTTCTTC
TRBV18	TRBD2	TRBJ2-7	NA	CASSPPGGSRSYEQYF	TGTGCCAGCTCACCACCGGGCGGGAGTCGATCCTACGAGCAGTACTTC
TRBV27	NA	TRBJ1-5	once	CASSLKSEGPQHF	TGTGCCAGCAGTTTAAAAAGTGAGGGACCCCAGCATTTT
TRBV7-9	NA	TRBJ1-5	NA	CASSLYDSSNQPQHF	TGTGCCAGCAGCTTATACGACAGTAGCAATCAGCCCCAGCATTTT
TRBV28	TRBD1	TRBJ1-4	NA	CASSLSDRATGNEKLFF	TGTGCCAGCAGTTTATCTGACAGGGCGACGGGTAATGAAAAACTGTTTTTT
TRBV7-2	NA	TRBJ2-7	once	CASSPSYEQYF	TGTGCCAGCAGCCCATCCTACGAGCAGTACTTC
TRBV9	NA	TRBJ1-1	NA	CASSPPFRGRNTEAFF	TGTGCCAGCAGCCCCCCCTTTCGGGGTCGGAACACTGAAGCTTTCTTT
TRBV14	TRBD1	TRBJ1-2	once	CASSQGDRVVYGYTF	TGTGCCAGCAGCCAGGGGGACAGGGTGGTGTATGGCTACACCTTC
TRBV30	TRBD2	TRBJ2-1	NA	CAWSVRISGGAVSGEQFF	TGTGCCTGGAGTGTCCGTATTAGCGGGGGGGCCGTAAGTGGTGAGCAGTTCTTC
TRBV7-2	NA	TRBJ1-3	NA	CASSPDWNTIYF	TGTGCCAGCAGCCCGGACTGGAACACCATATATTTT
TRBV2	NA	TRBJ2-5	NA	CASSEDRTETQYF	TGTGCCAGCAGTGAAGACAGGACAGAGACCCAGTACTTC
TRBV6-5	TRBD1	TRBJ1-1	NA	CASSYSGRGTTEAFF	TGTGCCAGCAGTTACTCGGGCAGGGGGACCACTGAAGCTTTCTTT
TRBV28	TRBD1	TRBJ2-1	few	CASSLDRGPFDEQFF	TGTGCCAGCAGTTTGGACAGGGGACCCTTCGATGAGCAGTTCTTC
TRBV6-5	TRBD1	TRBJ1-1	NA	CASSGQGASEAFF	TGTGCCAGCAGTGGACAGGGGGCGTCTGAAGCTTTCTTT
TRBV7-2	NA	TRBJ2-7	NA	CASSQNALRSGDEQYF	TGTGCCAGCAGCCAAAACGCGTTACGATCCGGAGACGAGCAGTACTTC
TRBV6-5	TRBD1	TRBJ2-7	NA	CASNHGTAHYEQYF	TGTGCCAGCAACCACGGGACAGCACACTACGAGCAGTACTTC
TRBV7-2	NA	TRBJ2-3	NA	CASSFFGGTGDTQYF	TGTGCCAGCAGCTTCTTCGGCGGGACGGGGGATACGCAGTATTTT
TRBV7-2	TRBD1	TRBJ1-5	once	CASSLQGVLNQPQHF	TGTGCCAGCAGCCTTCAGGGGGTTCTCAATCAGCCCCAGCATTTT
TRBV5-1	TRBD1	TRBJ2-7	NA	CASSLSIDRVDEQYF	TGCGCCAGCAGCTTGAGTATAGACAGGGTCGACGAGCAGTACTTC
TRBV5-1	TRBD2	TRBJ2-3	NA	CASSLAGVTDTQYF	TGCGCCAGCAGCCTAGCGGGGGTCACAGATACGCAGTATTTT
TRBV7-9	TRBD1	TRBJ1-1	few	CASRTGQGDTEAFF	TGTGCCAGCAGGACTGGACAGGGAGATACTGAAGCTTTCTTT
TRBV5-1	NA	TRBJ1-6	NA	CASSPSGGMDSPLHF	TGCGCCAGCAGCCCTTCGGGGGGGATGGATTCACCCCTCCACTTT
TRBV2	NA	TRBJ2-2	NA	CASSVAGVSTGELFF	TGTGCCAGCAGTGTTGCAGGGGTCAGCACCGGGGAGCTGTTTTTT
TRBV13	NA	TRBJ1-4	NA	CASSHGRRTNEKLFF	TGTGCCAGCAGCCACGGACGGCGGACAAATGAAAAACTGTTTTTT
TRBV5-6	TRBD1	TRBJ1-5	few	CASSLSIKGAWHF	TGTGCCAGCAGCTTGTCCATAAAGGGGGCCTGGCATTTT
TRBV5-6	NA	TRBJ2-7	few	CASSLVDSEQYF	TGTGCCAGCAGCTTGGTTGACAGCGAGCAGTACTTC
TRBV6-1	NA	TRBJ1-6	few	CASSEAPGRPSWDNSPLHF	TGTGCCAGCAGTGAAGCCCCAGGTAGACCTTCCTGGGATAATTCACCCCTCCACTTT
TRBV13	NA	TRBJ1-1	NA	CASSLYRDTEAFF	TGTGCCAGCAGCTTATACAGGGACACTGAAGCTTTCTTT
TRBV9	NA	TRBJ1-2	NA	CASSVDRHGYTF	TGTGCCAGCAGCGTCGACAGGCACGGCTACACCTTC
TRBV4-1	NA	TRBJ1-1	NA	CASSQEQLNTEAFF	TGCGCCAGCAGCCAAGAACAGCTGAACACTGAAGCTTTCTTT
TRBV9	NA	TRBJ2-7	NA	CASSVDPTHYEQYF	TGTGCCAGCAGCGTAGATCCCACTCACTACGAGCAGTACTTC
TRBV6-1	TRBD1	TRBJ2-1	NA	CASSARDRDYNEQFF	TGTGCCAGCAGTGCCCGGGACAGGGACTACAATGAGCAGTTCTTC
TRBV2	TRBD1	TRBJ1-5	NA	CASSGQGVGNQPQHF	TGTGCCAGCAGTGGACAGGGGGTGGGCAATCAGCCCCAGCATTTT